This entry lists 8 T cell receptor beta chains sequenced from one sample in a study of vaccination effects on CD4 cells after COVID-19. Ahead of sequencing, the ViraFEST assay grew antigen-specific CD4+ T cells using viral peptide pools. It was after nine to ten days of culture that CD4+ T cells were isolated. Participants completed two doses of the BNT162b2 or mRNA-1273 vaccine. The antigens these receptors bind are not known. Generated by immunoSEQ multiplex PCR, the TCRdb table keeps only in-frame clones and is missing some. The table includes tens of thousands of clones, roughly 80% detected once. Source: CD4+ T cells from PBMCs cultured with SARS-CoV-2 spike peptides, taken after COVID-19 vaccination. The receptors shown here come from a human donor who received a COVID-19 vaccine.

CDR3 DNA sequence: TGTGCCACCAGTGATTTGAACAGGGGAAGAGGCTACACCTTC. This encodes CATSDLNRGRGYTF. The V and J genes are TRBV24-1 and TRBJ1-2, with 7 positions matching TRBD1. Trimming at V came to 0 bases and at J to 8 bases, leaving 5 bases not matched to a gene. The CDR3 contains 14 residues. Germline lookup yields CDR1 KGHDR and CDR2 SFDVKD.

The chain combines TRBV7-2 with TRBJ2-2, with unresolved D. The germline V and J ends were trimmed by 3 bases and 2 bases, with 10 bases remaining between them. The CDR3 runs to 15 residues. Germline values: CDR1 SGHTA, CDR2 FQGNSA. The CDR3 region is CASSLSGDNTGELFF. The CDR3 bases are TGTGCCAGCAGCTTGTCGGGTGATAACACCGGGGAGCTGTTTTTT.

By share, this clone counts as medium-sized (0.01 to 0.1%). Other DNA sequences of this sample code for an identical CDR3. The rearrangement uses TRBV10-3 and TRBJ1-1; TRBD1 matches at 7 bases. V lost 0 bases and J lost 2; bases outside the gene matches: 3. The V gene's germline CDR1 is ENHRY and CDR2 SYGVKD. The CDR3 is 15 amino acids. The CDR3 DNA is TGTGCCATCAGTGAGTCGGGGACAGCAAACACTGAAGCTTTCTTT. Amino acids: CAISESGTANTEAFF.

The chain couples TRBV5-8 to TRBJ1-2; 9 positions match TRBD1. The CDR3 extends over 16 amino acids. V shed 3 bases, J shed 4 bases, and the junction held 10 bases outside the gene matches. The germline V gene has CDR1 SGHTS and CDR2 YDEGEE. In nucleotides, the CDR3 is TGTGCCAGCAGCTCCGACACGGGACAGGGAGGCTATGGCTACACCTTC. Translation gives CASSSDTGQGGYGYTF. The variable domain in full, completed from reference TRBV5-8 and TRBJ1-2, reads EAGVTQSPTHLIKTRGQQATLRCSPISGHTSVYWYQQALGLGLQFLLWYDEGEERNRGNFPPRFSGRQFPNYSSELNVNALELEDSALYLCASSSDTGQGGYGYTFGSGTRLTVV.

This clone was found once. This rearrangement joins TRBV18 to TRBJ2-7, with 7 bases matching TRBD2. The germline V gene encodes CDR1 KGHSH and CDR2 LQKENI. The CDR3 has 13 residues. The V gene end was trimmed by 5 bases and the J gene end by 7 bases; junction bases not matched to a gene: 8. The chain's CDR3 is CASSNEAGLEQYF. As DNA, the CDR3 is TGTGCCAGCTCAAACGAAGCGGGGCTGGAGCAGTACTTC.

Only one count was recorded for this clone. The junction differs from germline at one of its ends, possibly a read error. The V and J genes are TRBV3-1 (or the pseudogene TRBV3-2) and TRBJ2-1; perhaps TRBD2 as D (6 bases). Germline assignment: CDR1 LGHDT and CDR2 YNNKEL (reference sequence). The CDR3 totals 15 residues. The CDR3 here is CASSHPGTSFNEQFF. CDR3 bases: TGTGCCAGCAGCCACCCCGGGACTTCCTTCAATGAGCAGTTCTTC.

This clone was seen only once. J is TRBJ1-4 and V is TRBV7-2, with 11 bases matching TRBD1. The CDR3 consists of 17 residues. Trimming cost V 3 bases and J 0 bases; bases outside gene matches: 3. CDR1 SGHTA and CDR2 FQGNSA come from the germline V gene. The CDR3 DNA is TGTGCCAGCAGCTTTCCGGGACAGGGGGCAACTAATGAAAAACTGTTTTTT. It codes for CASSFPGQGATNEKLFF.

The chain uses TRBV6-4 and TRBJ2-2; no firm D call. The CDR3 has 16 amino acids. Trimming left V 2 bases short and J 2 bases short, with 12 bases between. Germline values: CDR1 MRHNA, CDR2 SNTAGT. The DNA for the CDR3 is TGTGCCAGCAGTGACGGCCTTCTGAGAAACACCGGGGAGCTGTTTTTT. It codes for CASSDGLLRNTGELFF.